This T cell receptor (beta chain) was captured in a study of shared clonotypes between healthy human individuals. This clone appeared once. The V and J ends lost 0 bases and 6 bases respectively, with 5 bases between them. The CDR3 totals 13 residues. Germline V CDR1 and CDR2: SGHAT, FQNNGV. Here immunoSEQ multiplex PCR was the method, and the copy in TCRdb shows in-frame clones only, minus some. The sample shows about 730,000 clones, roughly two thirds of them seen only once. The genes are TRBV11-2 and TRBJ2-2; D not certain. Sequencing input: memory CD4+ T cells sorted from blood. Subset given: CD45RA-negative fraction. The sequence came from a woman in her thirties in good health. The CDR3 loop is CASSLDRPGELFF. The CDR3 nucleotides are TGTGCCAGCAGCTTAGATCGCCCCGGGGAGCTGTTTTTT.